These 9 T cell receptor beta chains were all obtained from the same sample, sequenced in a study of blood T cell repertoires in COVID-19. Generated by immunoSEQ multiplex PCR, the TCRdb table keeps only in-frame clones and is missing some. The sample has approximately 300,000 clones, about 90% seen once. The sequenced sample was PBMCs or T cells enriched from blood (not recorded which). All receptors come from a woman between 18 and 30 years old with acute COVID-19.

This clone was detected once. This rearrangement joins TRBV27 to TRBJ1-2; 9 bases match TRBD1. Germline V gene lookup returns CDR1 MNHEY and CDR2 SMNVEV (reference sequence). V gave up 6 bases and J gave up 3 bases; unmatched junction bases: 5. The CDR3 is made up of 14 amino acids. The CDR3 nucleotides are TGTGCCAGCAGAGGGACAGGGATCCACTATGGCTACACCTTC. Residues: CASRGTGIHYGYTF.

The chain combines TRBV6-4 with TRBJ1-5, with unresolved D. Germline V CDR1 and CDR2: MRHNA, SNTAGT. Trimming stripped 5 bases from V and 7 bases from J, with 12 bases between. The CDR3 is made up of 13 amino acids. CDR3 amino acids: CASSSDFGQPQHF. The CDR3 nucleotides read TGTGCCAGCAGTTCGGACTTCGGCCAGCCCCAGCATTTT.

The chain couples TRBV28 to TRBJ2-7; 8 bases map to TRBD2. The V segment lost 2 bases and the J segment 3 bases; nucleotides outside the gene matches: 6. The CDR3 extends over 15 amino acids. Per germline, CDR1 MDHEN and CDR2 SYDVKM. The chain's CDR3 is CASSLRLAGLYEQYF. The CDR3 bases are TGTGCCAGCAGTTTAAGGCTAGCGGGCCTCTACGAGCAGTACTTC.

The rearrangement links TRBV5-1 to TRBJ2-7; possibly TRBD2 for D (6 bases). The CDR3 sequence is 15 residues long. Trimming left V 3 bases short and J 4 bases short, with 17 bases between. Germline V CDR1 and CDR2: SGHRS, YFSETQ. DNA of the CDR3: TGCGCCAGCAGCTCCGGAGGGTCTTTCCGTTACGAGCAGTACTTC. Amino acid sequence: CASSSGGSFRYEQYF.

The table lists this clone with a count of one. CDR3 residues: CASSLGGGLFNEQFF. In nucleotides, the CDR3 is TGTGCCAGCAGCTTGGGGGGTGGACTATTCAATGAGCAGTTCTTC. V and J are TRBV5-5 and TRBJ2-1; possibly TRBD2 for D (6 bases). V was cut by 0 bases and J by 6 bases, with 13 bases left in between. The CDR3 consists of 15 residues. CDR1 is SGHKS and CDR2 is YYEKEE in the germline V gene (reference sequence).

The rearrangement uses TRBV5-1 and TRBJ2-1; 10 positions match TRBD1. Germline V lookup: CDR1 SGHRS, CDR2 YFSETQ. This CDR3 has 14 amino acids. J gave up 9 bases and V 2 bases, and 5 bases lay outside the gene matches. This chain's CDR3 is CASSFRDRGSEQFF. As DNA, the CDR3 is TGCGCCAGCAGCTTCCGGGACAGGGGAAGTGAGCAGTTCTTC.

V and J are TRBV7-8 and TRBJ1-1, with 7 nucleotides matching TRBD1. From germline, CDR1 is SGHVS and CDR2 FQNEAQ. The junction had 12 bases not matched to a gene; V was cut back by 5 bases and J by 0 bases. The CDR3 length is 17 residues. CDR3 sequence: CASSPVGGGIMNTEAFF. The CDR3, as DNA: TGTGCCAGCAGCCCGGTAGGAGGGGGCATCATGAACACTGAAGCTTTCTTT.

The sample holds a few counts of this clone. V and J are TRBV21-1 and TRBJ1-1; the table's D call TRBD1 went unverified against the DNA. TRBV21-1 is deemed a pseudogene. The CDR3 covers 16 residues. CDR3 nucleotide sequence: TGTGCCAGCAGCAAAGGGCGCAGGGGAAGGAACACTGAAGCTTTCTTT. Encoded protein: CASSKGRRGRNTEAFF.

The DNA for the CDR3 is TGTGCCAGCAGTGAATCAGGCAGGGGGAGGACCTACAATGAGCAGTTCTTC. Translated, it gives CASSESGRGRTYNEQFF. V is TRBV6-1 and J is TRBJ2-1; weak D call: TRBD1 (7 bases). The V end lost 2 bases, the J end lost 2 bases, and 16 bases lay between the germline ends. CDR3 length equals 17 residues. Germline V CDR1 and CDR2: MNHNS, SASEGT.